This T cell receptor beta chain emerged from a study of post-analysis software for immune sequencing data. Study observations and caveats: Significantly decreased normalized Chao1 diversity was recorded for multiple sclerosis patients relative to controls.

Libraries were made from TCR beta cDNA, and they carried unique molecular identifiers. Approximately 500,000 cDNA molecules were obtained from roughly 0.93 to 9.6 million T cells. TCRdb reprocessed the PCR reads with MiXCR, giving one entry per CDR3 protein. The sample carries about 430,000 distinct CDR3 sequences, 35% to 45% recorded once. With regard to this clonotype: The antigen is undetermined.

The sequenced material came from blood. The receptor's source is a girl aged 2 to 10 with multiple sclerosis.

DNA for the CDR3: TGTGCCAGCAGTTACTCGAGATGGACAGGGCAGTTCTTC. This codes for CASSYSRWTGQFF. V and J are TRBV6-5 and TRBJ2-1; 7 bases line up with TRBD1. The germline CDR1 and CDR2 sequences are MNHEY and SVGAGI. The CDR3 is made up of 13 amino acids. V dropped 0 bases and J dropped 12; count of bases not matched to a gene: 5.